The source of this T cell receptor (beta chain) is a study of cytomegalovirus exposure and HLA in healthy donors. Study results and caveats: Within the roughly 120 validation repertoires, first-cohort TCR clusters tended to co-occur, according to a later analysis.

The V segment lost 5 bases and the J segment 8 bases; nucleotides outside the gene matches: 11. CDR3 length: 17 residues. The germline gives CDR1 SGHNT, CDR2 YENEEA. Donors came from a validation cohort of over a hundred subjects, distinct from the first 666-subject cohort. Assay: immunoSEQ multiplex PCR; the TCRdb copy retains only in-frame clones and omits some. The sample contains 180,000 or so clones, approximately 82% of which appear only once. With regard to this clone: Its antigen is not identified.

The V gene is TRBV11-3, the J gene TRBJ2-1, with 14 bases lining up with TRBD2. The source is a woman aged 25 to 39 in good health and CMV-seropositive. Sequences were obtained from PBMCs. CDR3 DNA sequence: TGTGCCAGCAGCCCGCGACTAGCGGGAGGGCCGTCCGATGAGCAGTTCTTC. Translating gives CASSPRLAGGPSDEQFF. Full variable domain (outside the CDR3, taken from reference TRBV11-3 and TRBJ2-1): EAGVVQSPRYKIIEKKQPVAFWCNPISGHNTLYWYLQNLGQGPELLIRYENEEAVDDSQLPKDRFSAERLKGVDSTLKIQPAELGDSAVYLCASSPRLAGGPSDEQFFGPGTRLTVL.